These T cell receptor beta chains were read from a single sample in a study of CD8 T cells in Susac syndrome. In TCRdb, the immunoSEQ multiplex PCR reads were re-called with MiXCR into one record per CDR3 protein. The data contain 130,000 or so distinct CDR3 sequences, roughly 80% of them singletons. Sequenced: CD8+ T cells from PBMCs. These receptors were collected from a human donor with multiple sclerosis. Each CDR3 is given with its conserved first and last residue. D genes are given only for firm matches. Clone size appears in some rows only: once, few, many, or a class for an expanded clone.

v_call	d_call	clone_size	j_call	cdr3_nt	cdr3_aa
TRBV7-9	TRBD1	NA	TRBJ1-4	TGTGCCAGCAGCTTTCGACAGGGGGCGACTAATGAAAAACTGTTTTTT	CASSFRQGATNEKLFF
TRBV6-1	NA	NA	TRBJ2-5	TGTGCCAGTATACTTAGACAGAATCAAGAGACCCAGTACTTC	CASILRQNQETQYF
TRBV27	NA	NA	TRBJ2-1	TGTGCCAGTCGGAATGGGGTTGAGCAGTTCTTC	CASRNGVEQFF
TRBV6-5	NA	NA	TRBJ1-3	TGTGCCAGCAGTTATGGGACCCCCGGCTCTGGAAACACCATATATTTT	CASSYGTPGSGNTIYF
TRBV4-1	NA	NA	TRBJ1-2	TGCGCCAGCAGCCTCGACGGGTGGAATCTCTTCGGCTACACCTTC	CASSLDGWNLFGYTF
TRBV29-1	TRBD1	NA	TRBJ2-3	TGCAGCGTTGAGGGACAGAATACGCAGTATTTT	CSVEGQNTQYF
TRBV2	NA	NA	TRBJ2-1	TGTGCCAGCAGTGAAGGCCTTACCAATGAGCAGTTCTTC	CASSEGLTNEQFF
TRBV19	NA	NA	TRBJ2-1	TGTGCCAGTAGTGGTACAGGACCCCAGTTCTTC	CASSGTGPQFF
TRBV30	NA	NA	TRBJ2-6	TGTGCCTGGAGAAAGGGTAGGGAATCTGGGGCCAACGTCCTGACTTTC	CAWRKGRESGANVLTF
TRBV6-5	NA	NA	TRBJ1-1	TGTGCCAGCAGTATGGGAAGGGACACTGAAGCTTTCTTT	CASSMGRDTEAFF
TRBV10-3	NA	NA	TRBJ1-1	TGTGCCAGCAACAGTCCTTTGAACACTGAAGCTTTCTTT	CASNSPLNTEAFF
TRBV29-1	NA	NA	TRBJ2-7	TGCAGCGTACACACTGGTTCCGAGCAGTACTTC	CSVHTGSEQYF
TRBV6-4	NA	NA	TRBJ2-3	TGTGCCAGCAGTGTGCAGGGATCAGGCACAGATACGCAGTATTTT	CASSVQGSGTDTQYF
TRBV4-2	TRBD1	NA	TRBJ1-5	TGTGCCAGCAGCCGCGCGACAGGGGCCAATCAGCCCCAGCATTTT	CASSRATGANQPQHF
TRBV27	NA	NA	TRBJ2-5	TGTGCCTCATCGACACTTAATCAAGAGACCCAGTACTTC	CASSTLNQETQYF
TRBV19	NA	NA	TRBJ1-1	TGTGCCAGTAGTATAGCGCTTGGGAACACTGAAGCTTTCTTT	CASSIALGNTEAFF
TRBV19	TRBD2	NA	TRBJ2-3	TGTGCCAGTAGTATAGGTCCTAGCGGGAGTGAGGGAGATACGCAGTATTTT	CASSIGPSGSEGDTQYF
TRBV30	TRBD1	NA	TRBJ1-5	TGTGCCTGGAGTCGACAGGGCGATCAGCCCCAGCATTTT	CAWSRQGDQPQHF
TRBV7-2	NA	NA	TRBJ2-7	TGTGCCAGCAGCCGAGACCCAACCTACGAGCAGTACTTC	CASSRDPTYEQYF
TRBV4-1	NA	NA	TRBJ1-1	TGCGCCAGCAGCACCCGTGTAGGTGAAACTGAAGCTTTCTTT	CASSTRVGETEAFF
TRBV25-1	NA	once	TRBJ2-7	TGTGCCAGCAGTGGGGGGTTCTACGGGCAGTACTTC	CASSGGFYGQYF
TRBV11-2	NA	NA	TRBJ2-7	TGTGCCAGCAGATCCGTCCGGGACGAGCAGTACTTC	CASRSVRDEQYF
TRBV12-3/TRBV12-4	NA	NA	TRBJ1-2	TGTGCCAGCAGTTTTAGCCCTGGCGGAGCCAACTATGGCTACACCTTC	CASSFSPGGANYGYTF
TRBV19	NA	once	TRBJ2-1	TGTGCCAGCTCCCCCTCCCACCACATATACAATGAGCAGTTCTTC	CASSPSHHIYNEQFF
TRBV7-2	TRBD1	NA	TRBJ1-3	TGTGCCAGCAGCTTAGTATCGGGGGACAGGCCACACACCATATATTTT	CASSLVSGDRPHTIYF
TRBV29-1	NA	NA	TRBJ2-1	TGCAGCGTTGAGTTTTGGCTCGGGGAGCAGTTCTTC	CSVEFWLGEQFF
TRBV19	TRBD2	NA	TRBJ2-1	TGTGCCAGTACGTTAGCGGGGAGCTCCTACAATGAGCAGTTCTTC	CASTLAGSSYNEQFF
TRBV29-1	TRBD1	NA	TRBJ2-2	TGCAGCGCCTGGACAGGGAACACCGGGGAGCTGTTTTTT	CSAWTGNTGELFF
TRBV6-2/TRBV6-3	NA	NA	TRBJ1-4	TGTGCCAGCAGTCGACGAGGCCATCTCAGTGAAAAACTGTTTTTT	CASSRRGHLSEKLFF
TRBV12-5	NA	NA	TRBJ2-5	TGTGCTAGTGGTTTGTCCGGTAACGTCCAGGCAGAGACCCAGTACTTC	CASGLSGNVQAETQYF
TRBV6-2/TRBV6-3	NA	few	TRBJ2-1	TGTGCCAGCAGTTACTACCCGGGCGATGAGCAGTTCTTC	CASSYYPGDEQFF
TRBV7-9	TRBD2	NA	TRBJ2-3	TGTGCCAGCAGCTTAGAACTGAGGACTAGCGGTAGCACAGATACGCAGTATTTT	CASSLELRTSGSTDTQYF
TRBV27	TRBD1	NA	TRBJ1-5	TGTGCCAGTTGGACAGGTGGTCAGCCCCAGCATTTT	CASWTGGQPQHF
TRBV5-5	TRBD1	NA	TRBJ1-5	TGTGCCAGCAGCTCAACATACCAACAGGGGGCTCAGCCCCAGCATTTT	CASSSTYQQGAQPQHF
TRBV7-2	NA	once	TRBJ2-2	TGTGCCAGCAGCCCAGAGTACAGCCGAGGCCTCGGGGAGCTGTTTTTT	CASSPEYSRGLGELFF
TRBV6-2/TRBV6-3	TRBD1	NA	TRBJ2-7	TGTGCCAGCAGTTATGGGGACAGCACCTACGAGCAGTACTTC	CASSYGDSTYEQYF
TRBV11-2	TRBD1	NA	TRBJ1-2	TGTGCCAGCAGCTCGCCCGGGACAGGCCACTATGGCTACACCTTC	CASSSPGTGHYGYTF
TRBV12-3/TRBV12-4	NA	NA	TRBJ1-1	TGTGCCAGCAGTTGCTGCGGGCGAAGTCCCTGGGCTTTCTTT	CASSCCGRSPWAFF
TRBV6-6	NA	NA	TRBJ1-1	TGTGCCAGCAGTTCCCTCTCAGAAGAGGAGTCTGTAGCTTTCTTT	CASSSLSEEESVAFF
TRBV27	NA	NA	TRBJ2-2	TGTGCCACCAGCACACTAGCGAACACCGGGGAGCTGTTTTTT	CATSTLANTGELFF
TRBV2	TRBD1	NA	TRBJ1-2	TGTGCCAGCAGTGAAGGGGCAGGGGGCGAGGATGGCTACACCTTC	CASSEGAGGEDGYTF
TRBV7-9	TRBD2	NA	TRBJ2-1	TGTGCCAGCAGCCCGAGGACTAGCGCTTCCTACAATGAGCAGTTCTTC	CASSPRTSASYNEQFF
TRBV6-6	NA	once	TRBJ2-3	TGTGCCGCGAGGAGCACAGATACGCAGTATTTT	CAARSTDTQYF
TRBV30	TRBD2	NA	TRBJ2-2	TGTGCCTGGACAGGACTAGCGGGAGGGTACGTCCCCGGGGAGCTGTTTTTT	CAWTGLAGGYVPGELFF
TRBV11-2	TRBD1	NA	TRBJ2-3	TGTGCCAGCAGCTTAAGGGGGCCGGATACGCAGTATTTT	CASSLRGPDTQYF
TRBV7-9	NA	few	TRBJ1-2	TGTGCCAGCAGCTCACCCCGGGACATCGAATTAAGGGGCTACACCTTC	CASSSPRDIELRGYTF
TRBV12-3/TRBV12-4	NA	NA	TRBJ2-2	TGTGCCAGCAGTTTATTCCAGGCCACCACCGGGGAGCTGTTTTTT	CASSLFQATTGELFF
TRBV29-1	NA	NA	TRBJ1-4	TGCAGCGTTCAAGGGTCAACTAATGAAAAACTGTTTTTT	CSVQGSTNEKLFF
TRBV10-3	NA	NA	TRBJ2-5	TGTGCCATCAGTGAGTCTGCGGGGGCACCGAGGTCGGAGACCCAGTACTTC	CAISESAGAPRSETQYF
TRBV4-1	TRBD1	NA	TRBJ2-2	TGCGCCAGCAGCTCCTGGGGGACAGGGGGGACCGGGGAGCTGTTTTTT	CASSSWGTGGTGELFF
TRBV4-3	NA	NA	TRBJ2-2	TGCGCCAGCAGCGCGGGATCGAACACCGGGGAGCTGTTTTTT	CASSAGSNTGELFF
TRBV19	NA	once	TRBJ2-2	TGTGCCAGTACCCCGGGTTCCGGGGAGCTGTTTTTT	CASTPGSGELFF
TRBV19	TRBD1	NA	TRBJ1-1	TGTGCCAGTAGTCCACTGACAGGGGCCGACACTGAAGCTTTCTTT	CASSPLTGADTEAFF
TRBV27	TRBD2	NA	TRBJ2-3	TGTGCCAGCAGTCCCGGGGGGGCTGCTGATACGCAGTATTTT	CASSPGGAADTQYF
TRBV27	NA	NA	TRBJ2-7	TGTGCCAGCAGTCCCGGACGGGGATTGGCCGAGCAGTACTTC	CASSPGRGLAEQYF
TRBV6-1	NA	few	TRBJ1-1	TGTGCCAGCAGCCAGGAAACAGGTGGGACTGAAGCTTTCTTT	CASSQETGGTEAFF
TRBV20-1	NA	NA	TRBJ2-3	TGCAGTGCTAGTTCCTATCACAGTCCCGAGGAGGCCCCGTACCATAGCACAGATACGCAGTATTTT	CSASSYHSPEEAPYHSTDTQYF
TRBV19	TRBD2	NA	TRBJ2-1	TGTGCCAGTAGTATGAGCGGGAGGGCCGCTCGAAATGAGCAGTTCTTC	CASSMSGRAARNEQFF
TRBV2	NA	NA	TRBJ1-2	TGTGCCAGCACCCTCCTTGGGTTAGGGGATGGCTACACCTTC	CASTLLGLGDGYTF
TRBV19	NA	NA	TRBJ2-6	TGTGCCAGTGCAGGGGCCTTTGGGGCCAACGTCCTGACTTTC	CASAGAFGANVLTF